The entry below gives a single T cell receptor (beta chain) sequence along with its context. The record originates from a study of glioma-infiltrating T cells after dendritic cell vaccination. The assay was immunoSEQ multiplex PCR, and TCRdb's table has in-frame clones only and misses some. The repertoire holds some 70,000 clones, with around 86% as singletons. The germline V and J ends were trimmed by 3 bases and 0 bases, with 7 bases remaining between them. Germline CDR1 and CDR2: MGHDK and SYGVNS. This CDR3 is built from 14 residues. Source: blood, taken before dendritic cell vaccination. The TCR originated in a human donor with glioblastoma. This chain uses TRBV25-1 with TRBJ2-3; tentatively, D is TRBD1 (5 bases). The CDR3, as DNA: TGTGCCAGCAGTGAGACAGCTAGCACAGATACGCAGTATTTT. Protein product: CASSETASTDTQYF.